The 6 T cell receptor beta chains below were found in one sample sequenced in a study of CD8+CD57+ T cells in acquired aplastic anemia. Previously, flow cytometry had revealed CD8+CD57+ cell expansion in the patients chosen for sequencing. Genomic DNA templated the TCR beta VDJ and CDR3 profiling. TCRdb reprocessed the reads with MiXCR, giving one entry per CDR3 protein. The sample has over 150,000 distinct CDR3 sequences, around 50% seen once. The sequenced sample consisted of sorted CD4+, CD8+, or CD8+CD57+ T cells (not recorded which) from PBMCs. These receptors originate from a human donor with aplastic anemia.

The chain uses TRBV4-2 and TRBJ1-5; 7 bases are a match to TRBD1. The germline V gene encodes CDR1 LGHNA and CDR2 YNFKEQ. V shed 4 bases and J 4 bases; nucleotides not matched to a gene: 10. There are 16 residues in the CDR3. DNA for the CDR3: TGTGCCAGCAGCCTAAAAACCGGGACAGATAATCAGCCCCAGCATTTT. Translating gives CASSLKTGTDNQPQHF.

In DNA, the CDR3 is TGTGCCACCAGCAGAGATTCGGGTTATCAGCCCCAGCATTTT. This sequence encodes CATSRDSGYQPQHF. V usage is TRBV15 and J usage is TRBJ1-5; D is undetermined. CDR1 is LNHNV and CDR2 is YYDKDF in the germline V gene (reference sequence). Trimming pared 0 bases from V and 5 bases from J, leaving 8 bases between. CDR3 length equals 14 residues.

The V call is TRBV2, the J call TRBJ2-5; D perhaps matches TRBD1 (6 bases). Germline V gene lookup returns CDR1 SNHLY and CDR2 FYNNEI. V dropped 9 bases and J dropped 9 bases, with 26 bases sitting between them. This CDR3 comprises 15 residues. The chain's CDR3 is CASFSLSWGRPSQYF. The DNA of the CDR3 is TGTGCCAGTTTTAGCCTTAGCTGGGGGCGACCGTCCCAGTACTTC.

In its sample, this clonotype was seen a few times. The gene calls are TRBV18 and TRBJ2-7, with D tentatively TRBD1 or TRBD2 (5 bases each). CDR1 and CDR2 (germline): KGHSH, LQKENI. The CDR3 is 15 amino acids. Trimming took 1 base from V and 2 from J, leaving 12 bases between them. The CDR3 region is CASSPLSGPAYEQYF. As DNA, the CDR3 is TGTGCCAGCTCACCACTATCGGGGCCCGCCTACGAGCAGTACTTC. The whole variable domain, filled in from reference TRBV18 and TRBJ2-7, reads NAGVMQNPRHLVRRRGQEARLRCSPMKGHSHVYWYRQLPEEGLKFMVYLQKENIIDESGMPKERFSAEFPKEGPSILRIQQVVRGDSAAYFCASSPLSGPAYEQYFGPGTRLTVT.

This clonotype has at least ten counts. The CDR3 DNA reads TGTGCCAGCAGCCAGAGTCGGTCCCTGAACAATAATTCACCCCTCCACTTT. Translation gives CASSQSRSLNNNSPLHF. This sequence joins TRBV3-1 and TRBJ1-6, with D uncertain. With 3 bases removed from V and 5 bases from J, the gap between germline ends came to 17 bases. CDR3 length: 17 residues. Per germline, CDR1 LGHDT and CDR2 YNNKEL (reference sequence).

The chain employs TRBV7-2 and TRBJ1-1; D gene uncertain. This CDR3 is built from 14 residues. V gave up 1 base and J gave up 2 bases, with 8 bases separating them. The germline V gene has CDR1 SGHTA and CDR2 FQGNSA. The CDR3 region is CASSLEVRNTEAFF. The CDR3 DNA reads TGTGCCAGCAGCTTAGAAGTCCGCAACACTGAAGCTTTCTTT.